This T cell receptor (beta chain) was obtained from a study of Graves' ophthalmopathy and Graves' hyperthyroidism. TCR beta CDR3 amplification used RNA transcripts. First-round RT-PCR used HTBI primers; second-round multiplex PCR followed. TCRdb processed the multiplex PCR reads anew with MiXCR; each CDR3 protein has one entry. The sample contains almost 750,000 distinct CDR3 sequences, roughly 41% of which appear only once. The ends lost 3 bases at V and 7 bases at J; junction bases unmatched: 6. The CDR3 consists of 14 residues. Germline CDR1 and CDR2: SGHTS and YDEGEE. Pregnant or lactating patients and those with other autoimmune diseases or uncontrolled infections were excluded.

The sequencing input was peripheral blood. The J gene is TRBJ1-5, the V gene TRBV5-8, with 8 bases matching TRBD1. This TCR came from an adult man with Graves' ophthalmopathy. The CDR3 sequence: CASSWGQGAQPQHF. The CDR3 DNA reads as TGTGCCAGCAGCTGGGGTCAGGGGGCCCAGCCCCAGCATTTT.